These 19 T cell receptor beta chains share one sample of origin, sequenced in a study of blood T cell repertoires in COVID-19. The assay was immunoSEQ multiplex PCR, and TCRdb's table has in-frame clones only and misses some. The sample holds about 380,000 clones, 85% seen once. Sequencing used peripheral blood. All receptors come from a woman aged 18 to 35 with acute or convalescent COVID-19.

The chain carries TRBV4-2 and TRBJ1-5; no definite D call. Germline CDR1 is LGHNA and CDR2 is YNFKEQ. There are 13 residues in the CDR3. V was cut by 1 base and J by 7 bases, with 8 bases left in between. CDR3 protein: CASSQGPGQPQHF. The DNA for the CDR3 is TGTGCCAGCAGCCAAGGACCGGGGCAGCCCCAGCATTTT.

CDR3 DNA: TGTGCCAGCAGCCAAGGCAGTAGGGGACTGGCACGAGGGGCTTTCTTT. It translates to CASSQGSRGLARGAFF. This chain uses TRBV4-2 with TRBJ1-1; perhaps TRBD1 as D (5 bases). Trimming took 1 base from V and 11 from J, leaving 23 bases between them. CDR1 and CDR2 (germline): LGHNA, YNFKEQ. This CDR3 is 16 amino acids long.

The rearrangement links TRBV9 to TRBJ1-2; D gene uncertain. The V gene lost 0 bases and the J gene lost 6 bases, with 18 bases spanning the gap. Germline V CDR1 and CDR2: SGDLS, YYNGEE. This CDR3 contains 16 residues. The CDR3 DNA is TGTGCCAGCAGCGTAGAAGGCAGGTCCTACTCCGATGGCTACACCTTC. The encoded protein is CASSVEGRSYSDGYTF. The full variable domain, completed using reference TRBV9 and TRBJ1-2, is DSGVTQTPKHLITATGQRVTLRCSPRSGDLSVYWYQQSLDQGLQFLIQYYNGEERAKGNILERFSAQQFPDLHSELNLSSLELGDSALYFCASSVEGRSYSDGYTFGSGTRLTVV.

This sequence joins TRBV21-1 and TRBJ1-5; whether TRBD1, the table's D call, matches the DNA was not checked. TRBV21-1 is flagged as a pseudogene. This CDR3 has 14 residues. CDR3 DNA: TGTGCCACCAGACAGGGGAGAAGCAATCAGCCCCAGCATTTT. Protein product: CATRQGRSNQPQHF.

This clone showed up just a few times. V gene TRBV6-5 combines with J gene TRBJ1-6, with 7 bases that match TRBD1. Germline V lookup: CDR1 MNHEY, CDR2 SVGAGI. This CDR3 has 14 amino acids. J was trimmed by 6 bases and V by 6 bases; bases with no gene match: 5. The CDR3 DNA sequence: TGTGCCAGCAGCCGAGACAGGGTTAATTCACCCCTCCACTTT. This translates into CASSRDRVNSPLHF.

The chain has TRBV18 and TRBJ1-6, with 8 bases aligning to TRBD1. CDR1 and CDR2 (germline): KGHSH, LQKENI. J lost 7 bases, V lost 4 bases, and 3 bases had no gene match. There are 14 residues in the CDR3. The CDR3 DNA is TGTGCCAGCTCACAGGGACAGGTCAATTCACCCCTCCACTTT. This gives the protein CASSQGQVNSPLHF. Using reference TRBV18 and TRBJ1-6 for the parts outside the CDR3, the full variable domain is NAGVMQNPRHLVRRRGQEARLRCSPMKGHSHVYWYRQLPEEGLKFMVYLQKENIIDESGMPKERFSAEFPKEGPSILRIQQVVRGDSAAYFCASSQGQVNSPLHFGNGTRLTVT.

The rearrangement joins TRBV5-1 to TRBJ2-7; a weak D match, TRBD2 (5 bases). V was clipped by 4 bases and J by 3 bases, with 14 bases between them. Germline values: CDR1 SGHRS, CDR2 YFSETQ. CDR3 size: 14 residues. The CDR3, as DNA: TGCGCCAGCAGCCCCGGACTGGACGGCTACGAGCAGTACTTC. Translated: CASSPGLDGYEQYF.

This chain's CDR3 is CASRRREASYNEQFF. DNA for the CDR3: TGTGCCAGCAGACGACGGGAGGCCTCCTACAATGAGCAGTTCTTC. The rearrangement links TRBV6-5 to TRBJ2-1; 7 bases match TRBD2. The CDR3 extends over 15 amino acids. CDR1 MNHEY and CDR2 SVGAGI come from the germline V gene. V shed 6 bases and J 0 bases; nucleotides not matched to a gene: 5.

The chain is built from TRBV7-2 and TRBJ1-2, with TRBD1 matching over 8 bases. Germline CDR1 SGHTA, CDR2 FQGNSA. There are 13 residues in the CDR3. V was clipped by 3 bases and J by 8 bases; unmatched bases: 5. This chain's CDR3 is CASSFMTGEGYTF. DNA for the CDR3: TGTGCCAGCAGCTTCATGACAGGGGAAGGCTACACCTTC.

The genes are TRBV5-1 and TRBJ1-1; a weak D match, TRBD1 (6 bases). This CDR3 has 18 amino acids. V lost 4 bases and J 1 base, leaving 23 bases between the germline ends. Germline V gene sequence: CDR1 SGHRS, CDR2 YFSETQ. The CDR3, as DNA: TGCGCCAGCAGCCCAGGGGTCCCTAGGGAGTCACGGAACACTGAAGCTTTCTTT. Translation gives CASSPGVPRESRNTEAFF.

This clone occurred a few times. This rearrangement joins TRBV19 to TRBJ1-5; D unclear. Trimming cost V 6 bases and J 0 bases, with 9 bases left between them. This CDR3 is built from 14 residues. Germline assignment: CDR1 LNHDA and CDR2 SQIVND (reference sequence). The CDR3 region is CASSLSDSNQPQHF. In DNA form, the CDR3 reads TGTGCCAGTAGCCTCAGTGATAGCAATCAGCCCCAGCATTTT.

This chain links TRBV13 with TRBJ1-1, with D perhaps TRBD1 (6 bases). The CDR3 consists of 14 residues. V was pared by 10 bases and J by 5 bases, with 20 bases between. Germline V gene sequence: CDR1 PRHDT, CDR2 FYEKMQ (reference sequence). Written as DNA, the CDR3 is TGTGCCACCACAGGGTTACTCGGCGGAACTGAAGCTTTCTTT. Amino acids: CATTGLLGGTEAFF. Drawing the rest from reference TRBV13 and TRBJ1-1, the complete variable domain is AAGVIQSPRHLIKEKRETATLKCYPIPRHDTVYWYQQGPGQDPQFLISFYEKMQSDKGSIPDRFSAQQFSDYHSELNMSSLELGDSALYFCATTGLLGGTEAFFGQGTRLTVV.

The rearrangement links TRBV5-6 to TRBJ1-4; D is possibly TRBD1 (5 bases). The CDR3 has 14 residues. In germline, CDR1 is SGHDT, CDR2 YYEEEE. Trimming shortened V by 8 bases and J by 8 bases, and 19 bases separated the two germline ends. CDR3 in DNA: TGTGCCAGTAACGCAGGGATTTCTGGGGAAAAACTGTTTTTT. This encodes CASNAGISGEKLFF. The entire variable domain, with the rest obtained from reference TRBV5-6 and TRBJ1-4, is as follows: DAGVTQSPTHLIKTRGQQVTLRCSPKSGHDTVSWYQQALGQGPQFIFQYYEEEERQRGNFPDRFSGHQFPNYSSELNVNALLLGDSALYLCASNAGISGEKLFFGSGTQLSVL.

V and J are TRBV19 and TRBJ1-4, with 9 nucleotides matching TRBD1. CDR3 size: 16 residues. CDR1 is LNHDA, CDR2 SQIVND, per germline (reference sequence). J was trimmed by 0 bases and V by 3 bases; bases with no gene match: 2. The CDR3 nucleotides read TGTGCCAGTAGTATCCGGGACAGGGCAACTAATGAAAAACTGTTTTTT. As protein: CASSIRDRATNEKLFF.

The chain carries TRBV7-2 and TRBJ2-1, with D unclear. CDR1 is SGHTA and CDR2 is FQGNSA in the germline V gene. The CDR3 contains 15 residues. V dropped 4 bases and J dropped 9 bases, with 19 bases sitting between them. For the CDR3, the DNA is TGTGCCAGCAGCTCCGAGGTAATGATGGGTACTGAGCAGTTCTTC. Protein: CASSSEVMMGTEQFF.

This clone is a singleton in its sample. The chain couples TRBV11-2 to TRBJ2-3, with unresolved D. This CDR3 is built from 13 residues. V lost 4 bases and J lost 2, with 7 bases in between. The germline V gene encodes CDR1 SGHAT and CDR2 FQNNGV. The CDR3 nucleotides are TGTGCCAGCAGCTCTTACACCACAGATACGCAGTATTTT. This gives the protein CASSSYTTDTQYF. Full variable domain (missing parts from reference TRBV11-2 and TRBJ2-3): EAGVAQSPRYKIIEKRQSVAFWCNPISGHATLYWYQQILGQGPKLLIQFQNNGVVDDSQLPKDRFSAERLKGVDSTLKIQPAKLEDSAVYLCASSSYTTDTQYFGPGTRLTVL.

The CDR3 sequence is CASSSLTGPFRKLFF. The CDR3 DNA is TGTGCCAGCAGTTCTTTGACAGGGCCGTTCCGGAAACTGTTTTTT. V and J are TRBV28 and TRBJ1-4, with 7 nucleotides matching TRBD1. This CDR3 has 15 amino acids. CDR1 MDHEN and CDR2 SYDVKM come from the germline V gene. Trimming took 4 bases from V and 11 from J; bases not matched to a gene: 13.

The gene calls are TRBV28 and TRBJ2-7, with D unclear. CDR1 MDHEN and CDR2 SYDVKM come from the germline V gene. V lost 6 bases, J lost 3 bases, and 9 bases lay in between. The CDR3 is 12 residues long. CDR3 sequence reads: CASSQTNYEQYF. DNA for the CDR3: TGTGCCAGCAGCCAGACAAACTACGAGCAGTACTTC. The whole variable domain, remainder taken from reference TRBV28 and TRBJ2-7, is DVKVTQSSRYLVKRTGEKVFLECVQDMDHENMFWYRQDPGLGLRLIYFSYDVKMKEKGDIPEGYSVSREKKERFSLILESASTNQTSMYLCASSQTNYEQYFGPGTRLTVT.

This CDR3 reads CASSERGVGLGYTF. The CDR3 coding sequence is TGTGCCAGCAGTGAACGTGGGGTGGGGCTGGGCTACACCTTC. This chain links TRBV25-1 with TRBJ1-2; possible D gene TRBD1, 5 bases. Germline V gene sequence: CDR1 MGHDK, CDR2 SYGVNS. The CDR3 has 14 residues. V was cut by 2 bases and J by 8 bases, with 15 bases left in between.